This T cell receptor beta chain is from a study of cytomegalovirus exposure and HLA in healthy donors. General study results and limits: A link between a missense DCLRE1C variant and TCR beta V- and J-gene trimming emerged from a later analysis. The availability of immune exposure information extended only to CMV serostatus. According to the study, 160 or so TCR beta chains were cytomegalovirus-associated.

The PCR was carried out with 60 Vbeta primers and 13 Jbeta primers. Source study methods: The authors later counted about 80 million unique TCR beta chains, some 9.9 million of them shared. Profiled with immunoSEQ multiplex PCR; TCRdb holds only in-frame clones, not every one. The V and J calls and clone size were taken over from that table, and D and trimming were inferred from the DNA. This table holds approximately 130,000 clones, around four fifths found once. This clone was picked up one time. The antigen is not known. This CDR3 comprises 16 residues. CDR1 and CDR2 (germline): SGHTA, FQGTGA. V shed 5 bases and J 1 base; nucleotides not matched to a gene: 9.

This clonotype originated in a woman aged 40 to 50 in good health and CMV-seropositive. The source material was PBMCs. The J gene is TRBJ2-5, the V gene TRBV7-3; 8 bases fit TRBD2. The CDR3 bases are TGTGCCAGCAGCCCTGACGGGGGGGCAGCCCAAGAGACCCAGTACTTC. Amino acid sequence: CASSPDGGAAQETQYF. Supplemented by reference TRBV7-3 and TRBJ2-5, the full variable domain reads GAGVSQTPSNKVTEKGKYVELRCDPISGHTALYWYRQSLGQGPEFLIYFQGTGAADDSGLPNDRFFAVRPEGSVSTLKIQRTERGDSAVYLCASSPDGGAAQETQYFGPGTRLLVL.